Listed below are T cell receptor beta chains from one sample, sequenced in a study of cytomegalovirus exposure and HLA in healthy donors. Assay used: immunoSEQ multiplex PCR; TCRdb lists only in-frame clones, some missing. This sample has 45,000 to 75,000 clones, with 70% found just once. Sequencing input: PBMCs. The receptors come from a woman aged 60-75 years in good health and CMV-seropositive. The CDR3 runs from the conserved cysteine through the conserved F or W. Fields, in order: clone size, CDR3 length, J gene, D gene, V gene, CDR3 DNA, CDR3 protein. D genes are given only for firm matches. Size values are once, few and many counts, or a class for expanded clones, and some rows have none.

- 14 TRBJ2-7 TRBD2 TRBV5-1 TGCGCCAGCTCCTTAGCGGGGGGACTATACGAGCAGTACTTC CASSLAGGLYEQYF
- 16 TRBJ2-5 TRBD2 TRBV14 TGTGCCAGCAGCCAAGTCGGGACTAACTCTGCGGAGACCCAGTACTTC CASSQVGTNSAETQYF
- 15 TRBJ2-2 - TRBV6-6 TGTGCCAGCAATATGCGGGAAATTCGAACCGGGGAGCTGTTTTTT CASNMREIRTGELFF
- 15 TRBJ2-1 TRBD1 TRBV7-8 TGTGCCAGCAGCGCGCTTGGACAGGGCTACAATAAGCAGTTCTTC CASSALGQGYNKQFF
few 11 TRBJ1-2 TRBD1 TRBV20-1 TGCAGGGCGGGACAGCAATATGGCTACACCTTC CRAGQQYGYTF
few 16 TRBJ1-5 - TRBV6-1 TGTGCCAGCAGTGAAGCGGGCAGGGGCTGGGATCAGCCCCAGCATTTT CASSEAGRGWDQPQHF
- 14 TRBJ2-1 TRBD1 TRBV7-9 TGTGCCAGCAGCCCGGGACAGGGCTACAATGAGCAGTTCTTC CASSPGQGYNEQFF
- 16 TRBJ2-7 TRBD1 TRBV4-3 TGCGCCAGCAGCCATTCATCGGGACAGGGTATTTACGAGCAGTACTTC CASSHSSGQGIYEQYF
few 17 TRBJ1-6 - TRBV11-2 TGTGCCAGCAGCTTAGCCCCGACAGCTGTCTCGGATTCACCCCTCCACTTT CASSLAPTAVSDSPLHF
- 18 TRBJ1-5 - TRBV28 TGTGCCAGCAGTTTTCCATTACAGGGTGGCCTTAGCAATCAGCCCCAGCATTTT CASSFPLQGGLSNQPQHF
- 15 TRBJ1-3 - TRBV4-3 TGCGCCAGCAGCCAAGATCTGCGCTCTGGAAACACCATATATTTT CASSQDLRSGNTIYF
once 13 TRBJ1-1 - TRBV2 TGTGCCAGCAGTATGAGCATGAACACTGAAGCTTTCTTT CASSMSMNTEAFF
once 13 TRBJ2-3 - TRBV5-1 TGCGCCAGCAGCCGGGGGGCCGCAGATACGCAGTATTTT CASSRGAADTQYF
- 14 TRBJ2-3 TRBD1 TRBV5-6 TGTGCCAGCGCGGACAGGGGGCTTTCAGATACGCAGTATTTT CASADRGLSDTQYF
- 12 TRBJ2-7 - TRBV2 TGTGCCAGCAGTGAAATACGGGGAGGTGTGTACTTC CASSEIRGGVYF
- 14 TRBJ1-2 - TRBV7-9 TGTGCCAGCACCGCCCTTCGCGGCCAATTTGAGACCACCTTC CASTALRGQFETTF
- 16 TRBJ1-1 - TRBV5-6 TGTGCCAGCAGCAACCCATCAGGCGGGACCAACACTGAAGCTTTCTTT CASSNPSGGTNTEAFF
- 14 TRBJ2-2 - TRBV5-1 TGCGCCAGCAGCTTACAGGCTGGAACCGGGGAGCTGTTTTTT CASSLQAGTGELFF
- 13 TRBJ1-2 - TRBV2 TGTGCCAGCAGTGAAACAGAGGGCGGTGGCTACACCTTC CASSETEGGGYTF
- 15 TRBJ2-7 - TRBV7-2 TGTGCCAGCAGCTTCTACGCGGCGGCCACCTACGAGCAGTACTTC CASSFYAAATYEQYF
- 15 TRBJ1-1 TRBD1 TRBV7-3 TGTGCCAGCAGCTTATTGGGACAGGGGAACACTGAAGCTTTCTTT CASSLLGQGNTEAFF
- 15 TRBJ2-7 TRBD1 TRBV12-5 TGTGCTAGTGGTTTGTCCAATTCAGACAGGGACGAGCAGTACTTC CASGLSNSDRDEQYF
- 15 TRBJ1-4 - TRBV5-1 TGCGCCAGCTTCCCCGTTAGTACAACTAATGAAAAACTGTTTTTT CASFPVSTTNEKLFF
- 15 TRBJ1-1 TRBD1 TRBV19 TGTGCCAGTAGTGTGCCCGGGACAGGGGGTACTGAAGCTTTCTTT CASSVPGTGGTEAFF
once 14 TRBJ2-7 TRBD2 TRBV6-5 TGTGCCAGCAGAGCTAGCGGGTTTTCCTACGAGCAGTACTTC CASRASGFSYEQYF
- 15 TRBJ2-5 - TRBV4-2 TGTGCCAGCAGCCCTCCGGACAACATCCAAGAGACCCAGTACTTC CASSPPDNIQETQYF
- 15 TRBJ1-2 - TRBV10-3 TGTGCCATCCCAGCCTCACAGGGCTTATACTATGGCTACACCTTC CAIPASQGLYYGYTF
- 14 TRBJ2-7 - TRBV7-2 TGTGCCAGCAGCTTAGAGACAACCTGGGACGAGCAGTACTTC CASSLETTWDEQYF
- 15 TRBJ2-1 - TRBV2 TGTGCCAGTGGAGGGGACTCTTCGTTCTACAATGAGCAGTTCTTC CASGGDSSFYNEQFF
- 16 TRBJ1-1 TRBD1 TRBV2 TGTGCCAGCAGCGAAGGGACAGGGGATATGAACACTGAAGCTTTCTTT CASSEGTGDMNTEAFF
- 14 TRBJ1-2 - TRBV7-8 TGTGCCAGCAGCTTAGAACCGGTTAACTATGGCTACACCTTC CASSLEPVNYGYTF